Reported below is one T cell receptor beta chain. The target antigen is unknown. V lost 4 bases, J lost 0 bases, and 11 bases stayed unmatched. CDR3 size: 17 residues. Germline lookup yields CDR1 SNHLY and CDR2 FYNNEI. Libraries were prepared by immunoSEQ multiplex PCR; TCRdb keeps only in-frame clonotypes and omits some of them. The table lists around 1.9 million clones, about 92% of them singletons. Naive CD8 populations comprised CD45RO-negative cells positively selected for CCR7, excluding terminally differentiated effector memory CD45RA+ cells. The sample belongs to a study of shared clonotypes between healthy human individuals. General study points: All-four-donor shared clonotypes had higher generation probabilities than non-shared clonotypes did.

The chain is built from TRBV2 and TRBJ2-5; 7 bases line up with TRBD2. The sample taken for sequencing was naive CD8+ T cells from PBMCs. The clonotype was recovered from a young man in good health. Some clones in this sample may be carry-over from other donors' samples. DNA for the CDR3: TGTGCCAGCAGTGGCCCGTTTACGCGGGAGTACCAAGAGACCCAGTACTTC. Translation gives CASSGPFTREYQETQYF.